This T cell receptor (beta chain) is drawn from a study of identical twins. The germline V and J ends were trimmed by 2 bases and 7 bases, with 6 bases remaining between them. There are 12 residues in the CDR3. Germline V gene sequence: CDR1 LGHDT, CDR2 YNNKEL (reference sequence). The table lists this clonotype with many counts. Its specificity is not known. Template switching (which added a universal primer site) was used, and cDNA carried unique molecular identifiers. MiXCR, run by TCRdb on the 5' RACE reads, gives a single entry per CDR3 protein. The table lists about 220,000 distinct CDR3 sequences, around 6.9% of them singletons. Study-wide results and caveats: Invariant T cells like MAIT and iNKT could partly confound the zero-insertion analyses. While abundant cord blood beta clonotypes carried fewer insertions, memory repertoires showed no such pattern. Sharing of beta out-of-frame sequences by twins showed a weaker excess.

These data were also filed under a second study, of yellow fever vaccine responses in identical twins.

The specimen sequenced was memory (CD45RO+) T cells sorted from blood. The chain links TRBV3-1 to TRBJ2-1; a weak D match, TRBD2 (6 bases). This TCR came from a woman under 30 in good health. The CDR3 loop is CASSQLANEQFF. In nucleotides, the CDR3 is TGTGCCAGCAGCCAACTAGCGAATGAGCAGTTCTTC.